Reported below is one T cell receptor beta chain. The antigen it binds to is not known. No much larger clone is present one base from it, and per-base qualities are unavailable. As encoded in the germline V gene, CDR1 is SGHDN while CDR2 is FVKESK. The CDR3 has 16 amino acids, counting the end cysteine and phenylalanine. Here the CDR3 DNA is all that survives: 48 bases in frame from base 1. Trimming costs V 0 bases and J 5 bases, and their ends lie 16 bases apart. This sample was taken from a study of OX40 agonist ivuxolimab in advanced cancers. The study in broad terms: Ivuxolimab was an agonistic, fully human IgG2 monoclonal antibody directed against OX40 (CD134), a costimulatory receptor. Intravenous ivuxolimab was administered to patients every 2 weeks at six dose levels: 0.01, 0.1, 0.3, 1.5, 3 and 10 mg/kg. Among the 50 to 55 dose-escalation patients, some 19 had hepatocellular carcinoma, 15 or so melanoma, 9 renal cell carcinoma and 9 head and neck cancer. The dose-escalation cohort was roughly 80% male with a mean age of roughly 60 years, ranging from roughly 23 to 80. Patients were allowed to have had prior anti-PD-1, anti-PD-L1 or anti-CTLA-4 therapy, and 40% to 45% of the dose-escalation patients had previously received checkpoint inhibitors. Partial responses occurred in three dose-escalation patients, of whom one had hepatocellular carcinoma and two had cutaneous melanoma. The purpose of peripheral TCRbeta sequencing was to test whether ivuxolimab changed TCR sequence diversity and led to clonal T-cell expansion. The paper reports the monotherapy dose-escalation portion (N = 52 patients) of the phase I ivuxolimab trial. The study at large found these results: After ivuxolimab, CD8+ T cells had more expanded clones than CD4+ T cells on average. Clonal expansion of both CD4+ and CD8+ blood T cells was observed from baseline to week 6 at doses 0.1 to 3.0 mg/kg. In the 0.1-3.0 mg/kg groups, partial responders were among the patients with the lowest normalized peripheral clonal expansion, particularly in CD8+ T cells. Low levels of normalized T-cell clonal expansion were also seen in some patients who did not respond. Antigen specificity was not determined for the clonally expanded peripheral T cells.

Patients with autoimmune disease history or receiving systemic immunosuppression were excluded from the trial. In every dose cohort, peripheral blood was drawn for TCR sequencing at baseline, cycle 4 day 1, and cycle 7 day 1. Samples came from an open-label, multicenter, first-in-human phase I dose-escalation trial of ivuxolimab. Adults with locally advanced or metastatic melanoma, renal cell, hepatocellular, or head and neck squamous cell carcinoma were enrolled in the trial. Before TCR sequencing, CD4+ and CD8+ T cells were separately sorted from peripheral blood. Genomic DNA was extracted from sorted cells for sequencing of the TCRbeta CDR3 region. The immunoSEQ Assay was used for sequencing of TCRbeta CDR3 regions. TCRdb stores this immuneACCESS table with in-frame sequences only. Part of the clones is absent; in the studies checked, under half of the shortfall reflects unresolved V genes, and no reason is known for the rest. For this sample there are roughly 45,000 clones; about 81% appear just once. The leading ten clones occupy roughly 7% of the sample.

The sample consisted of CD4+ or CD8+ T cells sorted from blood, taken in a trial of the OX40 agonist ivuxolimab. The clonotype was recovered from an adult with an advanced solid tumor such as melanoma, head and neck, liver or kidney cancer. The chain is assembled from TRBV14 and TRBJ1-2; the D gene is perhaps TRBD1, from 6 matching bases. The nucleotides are TGTGCCAGCAGCCAAGATGGCAGGGGCGTGATTTATGGCTACACCTTC. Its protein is CASSQDGRGVIYGYTF.